A selection of T cell receptor beta chains follows, all from one sample in a study of glioma-infiltrating T cells after dendritic cell vaccination. Assay: immunoSEQ multiplex PCR; the TCRdb copy retains only in-frame clones and omits some. The sample records about 38,000 clones, around four fifths being singletons. The sample in question was blood, obtained before dendritic cell vaccination. The receptors were sampled from a human donor with glioblastoma. CDR3s include the opening cysteine and the closing phenylalanine or tryptophan. D genes are given only for firm matches. For some rows the clone size is stated as once, few or many, or as a class when expanded; others skip it.

NA,TRBJ2-7,NA,TRBV4-1,CASSQERGSEQYF,TGCGCCAGCAGCCAAGAAAGAGGGTCCGAGCAGTACTTC
NA,TRBJ2-5,TRBD2,TRBV5-6,CASSLSRASGGAWEETQYF,TGTGCCAGCAGCTTGTCCCGGGCTAGCGGGGGGGCCTGGGAGGAGACCCAGTACTTC
NA,TRBJ1-5,TRBD1,TRBV29-1,CSVAGGTGGDQPQHF,TGCAGCGTCGCCGGCGGGACAGGGGGGGATCAGCCCCAGCATTTT
NA,TRBJ2-7,TRBD1,TRBV6-5,CASSRVGTGNYEQYF,TGTGCCAGCAGCCGGGTCGGGACAGGGAACTACGAGCAGTACTTC
few,TRBJ1-2,TRBD1,TRBV28,CASRDPGQTYGYTF,TGTGCCAGCAGAGATCCGGGACAGACCTATGGCTACACCTTC
few,TRBJ1-5,NA,TRBV6-1,CASREDGYSNQPQHF,TGTGCCAGCAGGGAGGACGGATATAGCAATCAGCCCCAGCATTTT
NA,TRBJ2-1,TRBD2,TRBV2,CASSGGLSSYNEQFF,TGTGCCAGCAGTGGGGGACTAAGCTCCTACAATGAGCAGTTCTTC
NA,TRBJ2-3,TRBD1,TRBV9,CASSGDGLPRGPTDTQYF,TGTGCCAGCAGTGGGGATGGACTTCCGAGGGGGCCCACAGATACGCAGTATTTT
NA,TRBJ1-1,TRBD1,TRBV9,CASSVDRGGLGGRNEAFF,TGTGCCAGCAGCGTCGACAGGGGTGGGTTGGGGGGACGGAATGAAGCTTTCTTT
NA,TRBJ1-2,NA,TRBV28,CASRQGTNYGYTF,TGTGCCAGCAGGCAGGGGACTAACTATGGCTACACCTTC
NA,TRBJ1-5,TRBD1,TRBV30,CAWSRTGGVSNQPQHF,TGTGCCTGGAGTAGGACAGGGGGTGTAAGCAATCAGCCCCAGCATTTT
few,TRBJ2-5,TRBD2,TRBV27,CASSASGGAGETQYF,TGTGCCAGCAGTGCCAGCGGGGGCGCCGGGGAGACCCAGTACTTC
NA,TRBJ1-1,NA,TRBV9,CASSESGQNTEAFF,TGTGCCAGCAGCGAGTCGGGACAGAACACTGAAGCTTTCTTT
NA,TRBJ1-1,TRBD1,TRBV6-5,CASSPGTGEAFF,TGTGCCAGCAGCCCAGGGACAGGTGAAGCTTTCTTT
NA,TRBJ2-5,NA,TRBV5-1,CASSLWAGAETQYF,TGCGCCAGCAGCTTGTGGGCAGGGGCAGAGACCCAGTACTTC
NA,TRBJ1-2,TRBD1,TRBV30,CAWSATLGQGNYGYTF,TGTGCCTGGAGTGCAACTTTGGGACAGGGAAACTATGGCTACACCTTC
NA,TRBJ1-2,NA,TRBV5-5,CASSREEMTGGYGYTF,TGTGCCAGCAGCAGGGAAGAGATGACGGGAGGGTATGGCTACACCTTC
NA,TRBJ2-3,NA,TRBV7-9,CASSFREASTQYF,TGTGCCAGCAGCTTCAGAGAGGCGTCTACGCAGTATTTT
NA,TRBJ2-3,TRBD1,TRBV6-5,CASRRDRVGTDTQYF,TGTGCCAGCAGAAGAGACAGGGTGGGCACAGATACGCAGTATTTT
NA,TRBJ2-2,TRBD2,TRBV7-9,CASSLGMRTSGGSGELFF,TGTGCCAGCAGCTTAGGAATGAGGACTAGCGGGGGTTCCGGGGAGCTGTTTTTT
NA,TRBJ2-1,TRBD2,TRBV11-3,CASSFGTSGRYNEQFF,TGTGCCAGCAGCTTCGGGACTAGCGGGAGATACAATGAGCAGTTCTTC
once,TRBJ1-3,NA,TRBV25-1,CASSAPGHLRGNTIYF,TGTGCCAGCAGTGCACCGGGACACCTAAGAGGAAACACCATATATTTT
once,TRBJ2-2,TRBD2,TRBV4-1,CASSQGVAGGPTGELFF,TGCGCCAGCAGCCAAGGAGTGGCGGGGGGCCCCACCGGGGAGCTGTTTTTT
NA,TRBJ1-1,NA,TRBV4-2,CASSQEYRINTEAFF,TGTGCCAGCAGCCAAGAATATCGTATTAACACTGAAGCTTTCTTT
NA,TRBJ2-1,TRBD2,TRBV19,CASSPRTSGVSYNEQFF,TGTGCCAGTAGTCCGAGGACTAGCGGGGTTTCGTACAATGAGCAGTTCTTC
NA,TRBJ2-3,TRBD2,TRBV11-3,CASSRRQLAGGKDTQYF,TGTGCCAGCAGCAGGAGGCAACTAGCGGGGGGAAAAGATACGCAGTATTTT
NA,TRBJ1-1,NA,TRBV7-2,CASSLDGGFTEAFF,TGTGCCAGCAGCTTAGACGGGGGGTTCACTGAAGCTTTCTTT
NA,TRBJ2-3,NA,TRBV5-4,CASSRRGTRTDTQYF,TGTGCCAGCAGCAGGCGCGGGACTCGCACAGATACGCAGTATTTT
NA,TRBJ1-2,TRBD1,TRBV7-3,CASSSTGAEGALYTF,TGTGCCAGCAGCTCGACAGGGGCGGAAGGTGCTCTCTACACCTTC
NA,TRBJ2-1,TRBD2,TRBV7-2,CASSPRPGLASNEQFF,TGTGCCAGCAGCCCCCGGCCGGGACTAGCGTCCAATGAGCAGTTCTTC
NA,TRBJ1-3,NA,TRBV30,CAWTRRTAAGNTIYF,TGTGCCTGGACCCGACGTACAGCTGCTGGGAACACCATATATTTT
NA,TRBJ1-1,NA,TRBV7-9,CASSYSTEAFF,TGTGCCAGCAGTTACAGCACTGAAGCTTTCTTT
NA,TRBJ1-3,TRBD1,TRBV5-6,CASSLGDSLSGNTIYF,TGTGCCAGCAGCTTGGGGGACAGCCTCTCTGGAAACACCATATATTTT
NA,TRBJ2-7,NA,TRBV30,CAWSVAVYEQYF,TGTGCCTGGAGTGTGGCAGTCTACGAGCAGTACTTC
NA,TRBJ1-2,NA,TRBV30,CAWSARPVTYGYTF,TGTGCCTGGAGTGCTCGTCCGGTCACCTATGGCTACACCTTC
once,TRBJ2-1,TRBD2,TRBV4-3,CASSQVPWRGGSYNEQFF,TGCGCCAGCAGCCAAGTTCCGTGGCGGGGGGGGTCCTACAATGAGCAGTTCTTC
NA,TRBJ2-7,NA,TRBV6-5,CASSYTTGRGAGEQYF,TGTGCCAGCAGTTACACTACGGGACGGGGGGCTGGGGAGCAGTACTTC
once,TRBJ2-5,NA,TRBV9,CASGREIQETQYF,TGTGCCAGCGGTCGGGAGATCCAAGAGACCCAGTACTTC
once,TRBJ2-2,NA,TRBV27,CASSLAGSTGELFF,TGTGCCAGCAGTTTAGCCGGTAGCACCGGGGAGCTGTTTTTT
NA,TRBJ2-5,TRBD2,TRBV9,CASIRAGEETQYF,TGTGCCAGCATCCGAGCGGGGGAAGAGACCCAGTACTTC
NA,TRBJ2-7,TRBD2,TRBV6-6,CASSYRGGRLSEQYF,TGTGCCAGCAGTTACCGGGGGGGTAGGCTCAGCGAGCAGTACTTC
NA,TRBJ2-1,NA,TRBV4-3,CASSQDSSRGNEQFF,TGCGCCAGCAGCCAAGATTCATCCCGGGGCAATGAGCAGTTCTTC
NA,TRBJ2-1,TRBD2,TRBV11-2,CASRRGTSGYNEQFF,TGTGCCAGCAGACGAGGGACTAGCGGCTACAATGAGCAGTTCTTC
NA,TRBJ2-7,NA,TRBV11-3,CASSLARAEQYF,TGTGCCAGCAGCTTAGCCAGGGCCGAGCAGTACTTC
few,TRBJ1-2,TRBD1,TRBV6-5,CASSFLRTGGGYGYTF,TGTGCCAGCAGTTTCCTCCGGACAGGGGGCGGCTATGGCTACACCTTC
NA,TRBJ2-1,TRBD2,TRBV4-2,CASSVLAGGYNEQFF,TGTGCCAGCAGCGTACTAGCGGGGGGCTACAATGAGCAGTTCTTC
NA,TRBJ2-7,NA,TRBV11-3,CASSRRQGGYEQYF,TGTGCCAGCAGCCGCCGGCAGGGAGGCTACGAGCAGTACTTC
NA,TRBJ2-3,TRBD2,TRBV6-5,CASSLERGATDTQYF,TGTGCCAGCAGTTTGGAGCGGGGGGCCACAGATACGCAGTATTTT